This T cell receptor (beta chain) was obtained from a study of glioma-infiltrating T cells after dendritic cell vaccination. Trimming cost V 2 bases and J 6 bases, with 10 bases left between them. This CDR3 comprises 13 residues. Per germline, CDR1 MNHNS and CDR2 SASEGT. The assay was immunoSEQ multiplex PCR, and TCRdb's table has in-frame clones only and misses some. In the table there are 85,000 or so clones, roughly 85% of which are singletons. Time point of the sample: after dendritic cell vaccination, including at tumor progression/relapse. The clonotype comes from a human donor with glioblastoma. The specimen comprised blood, sampled after dendritic cell vaccination. This chain links TRBV6-1 with TRBJ1-2; D may be TRBD1 (5 bases). The CDR3 reads CASSELGGDGYTF. DNA for the CDR3: TGTGCCAGCAGTGAATTGGGGGGGGATGGCTACACCTTC.